These 10 T cell receptor beta chains were sequenced from one sample in a study of blood T cell repertoires in COVID-19. Libraries were prepared by immunoSEQ multiplex PCR; TCRdb keeps only in-frame clonotypes and omits some of them. This table has hundreds of thousands of clones, approximately 90% appearing once. Source material: peripheral blood. The receptors were gathered from a man in his forties with acute or convalescent COVID-19.

The chain is built from TRBV7-9 and TRBJ1-2; 11 bases fit TRBD1. Germline-derived CDR1 and CDR2 are SEHNR and FQNEAQ (reference sequence). This CDR3 is 17 amino acids long. J gave up 4 bases and V 0 bases, and 7 bases lay outside the gene matches. CDR3 DNA sequence: TGTGCCAGCAGCTTAGCCGGGACAGGGGGTGTATTCTATGGCTACACCTTC. It translates to CASSLAGTGGVFYGYTF.

V gene TRBV7-3 combines with J gene TRBJ2-3, with D possibly matching TRBD2 (5 bases). The germline CDR1 and CDR2 sequences are SGHTA and FQGTGA. The CDR3 length is 14 residues. Between the trimmed V and J ends, which lost 6 bases and 0 bases, there was a span of 10 bases. CDR3 in DNA: TGTGCCAGCAGGAGGAGCGGTAGCACAGATACGCAGTATTTT. Protein sequence: CASRRSGSTDTQYF.

The chain joins TRBV6-1 to TRBJ1-4, with D possibly being TRBD1 (5 bases). The CDR3 totals 15 residues. Germline lookup yields CDR1 MNHNS and CDR2 SASEGT. V was trimmed by 2 bases and J by 3 bases, leaving 10 bases between them. The CDR3 sequence: CASSETKGPNEKLFF. In nucleotides, the CDR3 is TGTGCCAGCAGTGAAACGAAGGGGCCTAATGAAAAACTGTTTTTT.

The rearrangement uses TRBV7-9 and TRBJ2-7; D unresolved. CDR1 and CDR2 (germline): SEHNR, FQNEAQ (reference sequence). The V end lost 8 bases, the J end lost 0 bases, and 8 bases lay between the germline ends. The CDR3 runs 12 residues. CDR3 amino acids: CASGDVSYEQYF. The CDR3 bases are TGTGCCAGCGGAGATGTCTCCTACGAGCAGTACTTC.

This sequence joins TRBV7-9 and TRBJ2-2; possible D gene TRBD1, 5 bases. Trimming left V 1 base short and J 0 bases short, with 12 bases between. The length of the CDR3 is 17 residues. CDR1 and CDR2 from the germline V gene are SEHNR and FQNEAQ (reference sequence). The CDR3 DNA follows: TGTGCCAGCAGCTTAGGTGGGGCCGGCCCGAACACCGGGGAGCTGTTTTTT. Its protein is CASSLGGAGPNTGELFF.

The rearrangement links TRBV5-1 to TRBJ2-7; maybe TRBD2 (5 bases). The CDR3 is 18 amino acids. Germline CDR1 reads SGHRS; CDR2 reads YFSETQ. V was shortened by 1 base and J by 6 bases, with 26 bases between the two germline ends. The CDR3 is CASSLSRGRTLDPIEQYF. CDR3 in DNA: TGCGCCAGCAGCTTGAGTCGGGGTCGGACCCTAGACCCCATCGAGCAGTACTTC.

V and J are TRBV11-3 and TRBJ2-7; a weak D match, TRBD2 (6 bases). Trimming pared 5 bases from V and 3 bases from J, leaving 11 bases between. This CDR3 has 13 amino acids. Germline V lookup: CDR1 SGHNT, CDR2 YENEEA. In DNA, the CDR3 is TGTGCCAGCAGCCAGGGACTTAACTACGAGCAGTACTTC. Encoded protein: CASSQGLNYEQYF.

CDR3 protein: CAWERRGSTDTQYF. The DNA for the CDR3 is TGTGCCTGGGAAAGGCGGGGGAGCACAGATACGCAGTATTTT. The rearrangement uses TRBV30 and TRBJ2-3; TRBD2 aligns across 7 bases. The germline CDR1 and CDR2 sequences are GTSNPN and SVGIG (reference sequence). The CDR3 has 14 amino acids. The ends lost 5 bases at V and 0 bases at J; junction bases unmatched: 5.

The chain is built from TRBV5-4 and TRBJ2-5, with 9 bases matching TRBD1. The CDR3 spans 17 residues. V lost 4 bases to trimming and J lost 5 bases; unmatched junction nucleotides: 15. Germline CDR1 is SGHNT and CDR2 is YYREEE (reference sequence). CDR3 DNA: TGTGCCAGCAGCCAAGCACAGGGACAGGGCATGGGGGAGACCCAGTACTTC. It is translated as CASSQAQGQGMGETQYF.

A single count supports this clone. CDR3 residues: CASSLPSRAAYNEQFF. CDR3 in DNA: TGCGCCAGCAGCTTACCCAGCCGTGCGGCCTACAATGAGCAGTTCTTC. This chain uses TRBV5-1 with TRBJ2-1; no definite D call. The germline V and J ends were trimmed by 2 bases and 2 bases, with 14 bases remaining between them. The CDR3 covers 16 residues. Per germline, CDR1 SGHRS and CDR2 YFSETQ.